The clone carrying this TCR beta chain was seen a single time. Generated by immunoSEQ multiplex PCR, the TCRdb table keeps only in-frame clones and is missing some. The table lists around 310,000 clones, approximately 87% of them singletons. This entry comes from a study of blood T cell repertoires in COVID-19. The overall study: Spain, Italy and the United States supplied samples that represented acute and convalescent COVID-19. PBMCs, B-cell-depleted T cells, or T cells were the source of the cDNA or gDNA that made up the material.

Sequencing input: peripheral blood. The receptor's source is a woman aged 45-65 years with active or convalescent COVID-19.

CDR3 sequence reads: CASSQDAASGRSSYEQYF. As DNA, the CDR3 is TGTGCCAGCAGCCAAGATGCGGCTAGCGGGAGGAGCTCCTACGAGCAGTACTTC. The gene calls are TRBV3-1 (or the pseudogene TRBV3-2) and TRBJ2-7; 11 positions match TRBD2. This CDR3 region has 18 residues. Trimming took 0 bases from V and 0 from J; bases not matched to a gene: 7. The V gene's germline CDR1 is LGHDT and CDR2 YNNKEL (reference sequence).